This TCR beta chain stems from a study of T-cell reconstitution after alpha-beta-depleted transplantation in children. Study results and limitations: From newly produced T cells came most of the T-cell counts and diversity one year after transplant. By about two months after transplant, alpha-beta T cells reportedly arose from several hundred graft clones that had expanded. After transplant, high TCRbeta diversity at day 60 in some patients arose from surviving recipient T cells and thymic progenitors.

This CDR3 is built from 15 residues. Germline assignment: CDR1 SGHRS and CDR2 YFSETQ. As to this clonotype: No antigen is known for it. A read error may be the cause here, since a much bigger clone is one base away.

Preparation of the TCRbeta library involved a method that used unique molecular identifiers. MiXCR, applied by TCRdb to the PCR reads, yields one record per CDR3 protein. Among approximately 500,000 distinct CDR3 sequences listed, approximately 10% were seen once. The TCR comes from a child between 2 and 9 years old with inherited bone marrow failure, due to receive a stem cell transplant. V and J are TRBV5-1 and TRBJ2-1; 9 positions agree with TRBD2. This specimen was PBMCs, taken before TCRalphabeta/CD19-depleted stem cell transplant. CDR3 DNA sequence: TGCGCCAGCAGTCCCGCTAGCGGGGCATACAATGACCAGTTCTTC. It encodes CASSPASGAYNDQFF.